The 15 T cell receptor beta chains below all came from one sample that was sequenced in a study of blood T cell repertoires in COVID-19. Profiled with immunoSEQ multiplex PCR; TCRdb holds only in-frame clones, not every one. The table lists 250,000 or so clones, 92% of them singletons, with around 0.86% in the top ten. Sequencing used peripheral blood. The receptor set was obtained from a man aged 25 to 45 with COVID-19, enrolled during active disease.

The V call is TRBV9, the J call TRBJ1-2; 10 bases line up with TRBD1. The CDR3 consists of 14 residues. The V gene's germline CDR1 is SGDLS and CDR2 YYNGEE. V lost 4 bases to trimming and J lost 5 bases; unmatched junction nucleotides: 5. The CDR3 DNA follows: TGTGCCAGCAGCATGACAGGGGGCGTTTATGGCTACACCTTC. Amino acid sequence: CASSMTGGVYGYTF. The full variable domain, rest sourced from reference TRBV9 and TRBJ1-2, is DSGVTQTPKHLITATGQRVTLRCSPRSGDLSVYWYQQSLDQGLQFLIQYYNGEERAKGNILERFSAQQFPDLHSELNLSSLELGDSALYFCASSMTGGVYGYTFGSGTRLTVV.

To note about this clone: The sample has other DNA sequences that encode this CDR3 too. This chain joins TRBV3-1 (or the pseudogene TRBV3-2) and TRBJ2-1; TRBD2 agrees at 14 bases. J lost 7 bases, V lost 6 bases, and 2 bases had no gene match. Germline V gene data show CDR1 as LGHDT and CDR2 as YNNKEL (reference sequence). The CDR3 contains 14 residues. CDR3 DNA sequence: TGTGCCAGCAGTCGGACTAGCGGGGGGAATGAGCAGTTCTTC. It encodes CASSRTSGGNEQFF.

This rearrangement joins TRBV13 to TRBJ2-5, with 7 bases lining up with TRBD1. This CDR3 comprises 15 residues. CDR1 PRHDT and CDR2 FYEKMQ come from the germline V gene (reference sequence). V dropped 6 bases and J dropped 6; count of bases not matched to a gene: 13. The chain's CDR3 is CASRPQGNGVKTQYF. DNA for the CDR3: TGTGCCAGCAGACCACAGGGGAACGGGGTCAAGACCCAGTACTTC.

This clone appeared a single time. This chain connects TRBV7-9 to TRBJ2-1, with 7 bases identical to TRBD1. Germline CDR1 reads SEHNR; CDR2 reads FQNEAQ (reference sequence). Unmatched junction bases numbered 3, after V lost 6 bases and J lost 1 base. The CDR3 spans 14 residues. CDR3 protein: CASSQQGSYNEQFF. CDR3 sequence (DNA): TGTGCCAGCAGTCAACAGGGGTCCTACAATGAGCAGTTCTTC.

The rearrangement uses TRBV7-2 and TRBJ2-7; 8 bases align to TRBD1. Losses at the gene ends were 5 bases for V and 5 bases for J; bases not matched to a gene: 8. The CDR3 has 14 residues. Germline V gene data show CDR1 as SGHTA and CDR2 as FQGNSA. CDR3 DNA: TGTGCCAGCAGCGTCCGACAGGGGACCCACGAGCAGTACTTC. Translation: CASSVRQGTHEQYF. Together with reference TRBV7-2 and TRBJ2-7, the CDR3 gives the full variable domain: GAGVSQSPSNKVTEKGKDVELRCDPISGHTALYWYRQSLGQGLEFLIYFQGNSAPDKSGLPSDRFSAERTGGSVSTLTIQRTQQEDSAVYLCASSVRQGTHEQYFGPGTRLTVT.

This sequence joins TRBV4-1 and TRBJ2-7, with unresolved D. CDR3 length equals 13 residues. Trimming cost V 1 base and J 5 bases, with 9 bases left between them. Germline lookup yields CDR1 MGHRA and CDR2 YSYEKL. In nucleotides, the CDR3 is TGCGCCAGCAGCCAAGTATATTCGGACGAGCAGTACTTC. It encodes CASSQVYSDEQYF.

Only one count was recorded for this clone. This sequence joins TRBV7-9 and TRBJ1-6, with 8 bases aligning to TRBD1. After removal of 1 base from V and 10 bases from J, the junction contained 6 bases not matched to a gene. The CDR3 length is 15 residues. Germline CDR1 SEHNR, CDR2 FQNEAQ (reference sequence). The CDR3 region is CASSLEAGGGSPLHF. CDR3 nucleotides: TGTGCCAGCAGCTTAGAGGCAGGGGGCGGATCACCCCTCCACTTT. Looking up the rest from reference TRBV7-9 and TRBJ1-6 gives the full variable domain: DTGVSQNPRHKITKRGQNVTFRCDPISEHNRLYWYRQTLGQGPEFLTYFQNEAQLEKSRLLSDRFSAERPKGSFSTLEIQRTEQGDSAMYLCASSLEAGGGSPLHFGNGTRLTVT.

V usage is TRBV9 and J usage is TRBJ1-6; the match to TRBD1 covers 8 bases. This CDR3 has 20 amino acids. Losses at the gene ends were 4 bases for V and 7 bases for J; bases not matched to a gene: 22. The germline V gene encodes CDR1 SGDLS and CDR2 YYNGEE. This CDR3 is CASSPSGQGEGRSRNSPLHF. CDR3 coding DNA: TGTGCCAGCAGCCCTTCCGGACAGGGTGAGGGGAGGTCTCGCAATTCACCCCTCCACTTT.

This chain links TRBV6-5 with TRBJ1-5, with D unresolved. CDR3 size: 13 residues. Looked up from germline, CDR1 is MNHEY and CDR2 is SVGAGI. Trimming pared 2 bases from V and 7 bases from J, leaving 9 bases between. CDR3 residues: CASSYRDGQPQHF. In DNA form, the CDR3 reads TGTGCCAGCAGTTACCGGGATGGCCAGCCCCAGCATTTT.

This rearrangement joins TRBV30 to TRBJ2-5; the D gene is possibly TRBD1 (6 bases). This CDR3 is built from 13 residues. The V end lost 0 bases, the J end lost 4 bases, and 9 bases lay between the germline ends. Germline-derived CDR1 and CDR2 are GTSNPN and SVGIG (reference sequence). Here the CDR3 reads CAWSVQDRETQYF. For the CDR3, the DNA is TGTGCCTGGAGTGTACAGGACAGAGAGACCCAGTACTTC.

The chain has TRBV4-1 and TRBJ2-7, with D uncertain. The CDR3 contains 15 residues. Germline CDR1 is MGHRA and CDR2 is YSYEKL. The V and J ends lost 4 bases and 2 bases respectively, with 15 bases between them. For the CDR3, the DNA is TGCGCCAGCAGCCCCCTAACGCAGGTCACCTACGAGCAGTACTTC. Protein sequence: CASSPLTQVTYEQYF.

This clone was seen a single time. The CDR3 DNA sequence: TGTGCTCCCGGGGAGGGGAAAAACATTCAGTACTTC. This sequence encodes CAPGEGKNIQYF. The rearrangement uses TRBV12-5 and TRBJ2-4; 7 bases line up with TRBD2. This CDR3 region has 12 residues. Germline V gene sequence: CDR1 LGHNT, CDR2 FRNRAP. Trimming at V came to 11 bases and at J to 4 bases, leaving 5 bases not matched to a gene.

V gene TRBV4-2 combines with J gene TRBJ1-4; 11 positions match TRBD1. Trimming at V came to 4 bases and at J to 5 bases, leaving 9 bases not matched to a gene. Germline V lookup: CDR1 LGHNA, CDR2 YNFKEQ. CDR3 size: 17 residues. CDR3 in DNA: TGTGCCAGCAGCCCCCGGACAGGGGGCGCGAAAAATGAAAAACTGTTTTTT. Translating it yields CASSPRTGGAKNEKLFF.

This chain links TRBV5-5 with TRBJ2-1, with D possibly being TRBD2 (5 bases). CDR3 length equals 13 residues. The V and J ends lost 4 bases and 5 bases respectively, with 10 bases between them. Germline lookup yields CDR1 SGHKS and CDR2 YYEKEE (reference sequence). This CDR3 reads CASSITRDNEQFF. CDR3 bases: TGTGCCAGCAGCATTACTAGAGACAATGAGCAGTTCTTC.

This chain joins TRBV6-6 and TRBJ1-1; D uncertain. This CDR3 contains 16 residues. V shed 5 bases and J shed 0 bases, with 16 bases lying between them. Germline CDR1 MNHNY, CDR2 SVGAGI (reference sequence). CDR3 amino acids: CASSRPQEPMNTEAFF. CDR3 in DNA: TGTGCCAGCAGTCGCCCCCAGGAACCCATGAACACTGAAGCTTTCTTT.